A single sample gave rise to the 32 T cell receptor beta chains below, sequenced in a study of response to subunit inactivated influenza vaccine. Using its own MiXCR run on the RT-PCR reads, TCRdb lists one record per CDR3 protein. This sample has fewer than 600,000 distinct CDR3 sequences, with roughly 7.9% found just once. Sequenced material: PBMCs from blood, taken approximately 25 months after vaccination. The receptor set was obtained from a man aged 50-75 years who received an inactivated influenza vaccine.

As concerns this clonotype: At one end, the junction sequence differs from germline, possibly due to a read error. The chain uses TRBV20-1 and TRBJ1-3; TRBD1 matches 9 bases. In germline, CDR1 is DFQATT, CDR2 SNEGSKA (reference sequence). The CDR3 consists of 15 residues. The CDR3 bases are TGCAGTGCGCAAACGGGACAGGGCTTTGAAAACACTATATATTTT. It yields the protein CSAQTGQGFENTIYF.

This clonotype has ten or more counts. The chain joins TRBV20-1 to TRBJ2-1; D is unclear. Germline lookup yields CDR1 DFQATT and CDR2 SNEGSKA (reference sequence). The CDR3 has 14 residues. V was cut by 3 bases and J by 1 base, with 10 bases left in between. This chain's CDR3 is CSARDKSSYNEQFF. CDR3 in DNA: TGCAGTGCTAGGGATAAGTCTTCCTACAATGAGCAGTTCTTC.

This clonotype was seen many times. The J gene is TRBJ2-3, the V gene TRBV7-2, with D perhaps TRBD1 or TRBD2 (6 bases each). This CDR3 has 13 amino acids. V gave up 8 bases and J gave up 0 bases, with 9 bases separating them. The V gene's germline CDR1 is SGHTA and CDR2 FQGNSA. Here the CDR3 reads CASRGPSTDTQYF. The CDR3 coding sequence is TGTGCCAGCCGGGGGCCGAGCACAGATACGCAGTATTTT.

This clonotype was counted only a few times. The chain combines TRBV20-1 with TRBJ2-7; 9 nucleotides agree with TRBD2. Germline-derived CDR1 and CDR2 are DFQATT and SNEGSKA (reference sequence). V was pared by 6 bases and J by 2 bases, with 11 bases of the junction left unmatched. The CDR3 runs 15 residues. CDR3 nucleotide sequence: TGCAGTGCCGGCGGAGCGGGGGGTAAACCCTACGAGCAGTACTTC. Translation: CSAGGAGGKPYEQYF.

This clonotype was seen only a few times. This chain joins TRBV20-1 and TRBJ2-1; the D gene is possibly TRBD1 (5 bases). Germline V CDR1 and CDR2: DFQATT, SNEGSKA (reference sequence). The CDR3 is 17 residues long. With 2 bases removed from V and 7 bases from J, the gap between germline ends came to 24 bases. The CDR3 is CSARSYAGRVMANEQFF. The CDR3 nucleotides are TGCAGTGCTAGAAGCTACGCAGGCAGGGTAATGGCGAATGAGCAGTTCTTC.

The J gene is TRBJ2-6, the V gene TRBV28; maybe TRBD1 (6 bases). Trimming left V 5 bases short and J 3 bases short, with 14 bases between. The V gene's germline CDR1 is MDHEN and CDR2 SYDVKM. The CDR3 has 16 amino acids. The CDR3 DNA is TGTGCCAGCAGTCGGCCACCAGGGGTTGGGGCCAACGTCCTGACTTTC. Its protein product is CASSRPPGVGANVLTF.

The genes are TRBV11-1 and TRBJ1-2; 9 nucleotides agree with TRBD1. Germline-derived CDR1 and CDR2 are SGHAT and FQDESV (reference sequence). CDR3 length: 18 amino acids. The V and J ends lost 1 base and 0 bases, in that order; junction bases with no gene match: 9. In DNA, the CDR3 is TGTGCCAGCAGCTTAGGGTGGGACAGGGAATCGGCTAACTATGGCTACACCTTC. Translation gives CASSLGWDRESANYGYTF.

This clonotype was detected only once. A single base separates this from a much larger clone, so it may be a read error. The V and J genes are TRBV4-3 and TRBJ2-2; 7 nucleotides match TRBD1. V was pared by 2 bases and J by 4 bases, with 7 bases of the junction left unmatched. The V gene's germline CDR1 is LGHNA and CDR2 YSLEER. CDR3 length: 16 amino acids. The DNA for the CDR3 is TGCGCCAGCAGCCAATGGACAGGTGGAGGCACCGGGGAGCTGTTTTTT. Its translation: CASSQWTGGGTGELFF.

The chain uses TRBV15 and TRBJ1-6; no firm D call. V was trimmed by 2 bases and J by 6 bases, leaving 8 bases between them. Germline CDR1 LNHNV, CDR2 YYDKDF (reference sequence). The CDR3 extends over 14 amino acids. CDR3 residues: CATSRSAANSPLHF. Written as DNA, the CDR3 is TGTGCCACCAGCAGATCGGCAGCTAATTCACCCCTCCACTTT.

This clonotype occurred a few times. The chain links TRBV28 to TRBJ2-1, with a possible D match to TRBD2 (6 bases). The germline CDR1 and CDR2 sequences are MDHEN and SYDVKM. The CDR3 consists of 16 residues. The V gene lost 5 bases and the J gene lost 0 bases, with 14 bases spanning the gap. The CDR3 region is CASSRLALSSYNEQFF. CDR3 nucleotides: TGTGCCAGCAGTCGTCTAGCGCTGAGCTCCTACAATGAGCAGTTCTTC.

This clonotype was recorded a few times. The chain joins TRBV5-5 to TRBJ2-5; perhaps TRBD1 as D (6 bases). V was cut by 3 bases and J by 5 bases, with 20 bases left in between. There are 16 residues in the CDR3. Germline V gene lookup returns CDR1 SGHKS and CDR2 YYEKEE (reference sequence). The CDR3 sequence is CASSSIQGILVETQYF. CDR3 nucleotide sequence: TGTGCCAGCAGCTCGATCCAGGGGATTTTAGTGGAGACCCAGTACTTC.

This chain links TRBV5-1 with TRBJ2-5; D remains unclear. The germline V gene encodes CDR1 SGHRS and CDR2 YFSETQ. The length of the CDR3 is 12 residues. V lost 0 bases and J lost 5, with 5 bases in between. The CDR3 DNA follows: TGCGCCAGCAGCTTGGGTACGGAGACCCAGTACTTC. Translation: CASSLGTETQYF.

The table lists this clonotype with a few counts. The V call is TRBV2, the J call TRBJ1-4, with TRBD1 as a possible D gene (5 bases). Germline V lookup: CDR1 SNHLY, CDR2 FYNNEI. The CDR3 has 11 residues. V was clipped by 3 bases and J by 10 bases, with 6 bases between them. This chain's CDR3 is CASSDDRKLFF. CDR3 DNA: TGTGCCAGCAGTGATGACAGAAAACTGTTTTTT.

The chain carries TRBV4-1 and TRBJ2-1, with 10 bases that match TRBD2. The germline gives CDR1 MGHRA, CDR2 YSYEKL. Unmatched junction bases numbered 13, after V lost 4 bases and J lost 4 bases. This CDR3 comprises 18 residues. Written as DNA, the CDR3 is TGCGCCAGCAGCCCCGGGGGAGGTAGCGGGGGGTTGTACAATGAGCAGTTCTTC. Protein product: CASSPGGGSGGLYNEQFF.

A few counts support this clonotype. The chain carries TRBV10-3 and TRBJ2-3, with D perhaps matching TRBD2 (7 bases). The CDR3 has 13 residues. Germline CDR1 is ENHRY and CDR2 is SYGVKD. The germline V and J ends were trimmed by 6 bases and 4 bases, with 11 bases remaining between them. The CDR3 loop reads CAIRGGAADTQYF. For the CDR3, the DNA is TGTGCCATCAGGGGGGGGGCGGCAGATACGCAGTATTTT.

This clonotype was seen only a few times. This chain uses TRBV18 with TRBJ1-4; TRBD1 might be the D (6 bases). This CDR3 spans 15 amino acids. The V end was cut by 5 bases, the J end by 0 bases, with 10 bases between. Germline V gene lookup returns CDR1 KGHSH and CDR2 LQKENI. Here the CDR3 reads CASSRGIATNEKLFF. CDR3 nucleotide sequence: TGTGCCAGCTCAAGGGGGATTGCAACTAATGAAAAACTGTTTTTT.

This clonotype came up a few times. This chain joins TRBV20-1 and TRBJ2-7; tentative D call: TRBD2 (7 bases). The CDR3 covers 15 residues. The V and J ends lost 3 bases and 1 base respectively, with 16 bases between them. Germline lookup yields CDR1 DFQATT and CDR2 SNEGSKA (reference sequence). CDR3 in DNA: TGCAGTGCTAGTCCGAGGGGGGGCTGGTCCTACGAGCAGTACTTC. As protein: CSASPRGGWSYEQYF.

This clonotype was found many times. The CDR3 DNA is TGTGCCAGCAGTTATCACGGCGCGAACACCGGGGAGCTGTTTTTT. It yields the protein CASSYHGANTGELFF. This chain uses TRBV12-3 or TRBV12-4 with TRBJ2-2; no definite D call. This CDR3 region has 15 residues. Trimming cost V 4 bases and J 0 bases, with 9 bases left between them.

This clonotype has a count of ten or more. The V and J genes are TRBV29-1 and TRBJ1-2; no clear D. The germline V gene has CDR1 SQVTM and CDR2 ANQGSEA. This CDR3 spans 11 amino acids. Deletions cut 5 bases from V and 4 bases from J, with 8 bases between. The CDR3 loop reads CSVRDIYGYTF. CDR3 nucleotide sequence: TGCAGCGTTCGGGATATCTATGGCTACACCTTC.

This clonotype was counted ten times or more. The chain's CDR3 is CASSGLLRGANEKLFF. The DNA of the CDR3 is TGTGCCAGCAGTGGCCTTTTGCGAGGCGCTAATGAAAAACTGTTTTTT. The rearrangement joins TRBV27 to TRBJ1-4; D uncertain. The germline gives CDR1 MNHEY, CDR2 SMNVEV (reference sequence). Trimming removed 5 bases at V and 3 bases at J, with 16 bases between. CDR3 size: 16 residues. Full variable domain (remainder filled in from reference TRBV27 and TRBJ1-4): EAQVTQNPRYLITVTGKKLTVTCSQNMNHEYMSWYRQDPGLGLRQIYYSMNVEVTDKGDVPEGYKVSRKEKRNFPLILESPSPNQTSLYFCASSGLLRGANEKLFFGSGTQLSVL.

The V and J genes are TRBV12-3 or TRBV12-4 and TRBJ2-3; D not certain. This CDR3 region has 12 residues. The V end was cut by 6 bases, the J end by 6 bases, with 10 bases between. The CDR3 nucleotides are TGTGCCAGCAGACTCGTCGGGGATACGCAGTATTTT. It translates to CASRLVGDTQYF.

This clonotype was detected a few times. The gene calls are TRBV6-1 and TRBJ2-7; D not resolved. Germline CDR1 and CDR2: MNHNS and SASEGT. Trimming took 6 bases from V and 2 from J, leaving 14 bases between them. This CDR3 has 14 residues. The CDR3 here is CASSPSEITYEQYF. The CDR3 DNA reads TGTGCCAGCAGCCCATCCGAGATTACCTACGAGCAGTACTTC.

This clonotype was picked up a small number of times. CDR3 in DNA: TGTGCCAGCAGCGTAGGCTTAGCGGGAGCCCTCCAGTACTTC. Protein: CASSVGLAGALQYF. The chain links TRBV9 to TRBJ2-4, with TRBD2 identical over 9 bases. The CDR3 runs to 14 residues. The germline gives CDR1 SGDLS, CDR2 YYNGEE. Losses at the gene ends were 0 bases for V and 13 bases for J; bases not matched to a gene: 8. The variable domain in full, completed from reference TRBV9 and TRBJ2-4, reads DSGVTQTPKHLITATGQRVTLRCSPRSGDLSVYWYQQSLDQGLQFLIQYYNGEERAKGNILERFSAQQFPDLHSELNLSSLELGDSALYFCASSVGLAGALQYFGAGTRLSVL.

This clonotype came up many times. This may stem from a read error, because a much larger clone lies one nucleotide away. The chain combines TRBV11-2 with TRBJ2-5; D not resolved. With 2 bases removed from V and 6 bases from J, the gap between germline ends came to 4 bases. CDR3 length: 11 residues. Germline V lookup: CDR1 SGHAT, CDR2 FQNNGV. CDR3: CASSLLQTQYF. For the CDR3, the DNA is TGTGCCAGCAGCTTATTGCAGACCCAGTACTTC.

This clonotype was recorded many times. The chain recombines TRBV12-3 or TRBV12-4 with TRBJ2-6, with D unresolved. The CDR3 totals 13 residues. Trimming shortened V by 6 bases and J by 3 bases, and 6 bases separated the two germline ends. CDR3 DNA sequence: TGTGCCAGCAGCCCAGGTGGGGCCAACGTCCTGACTTTC. The encoded protein is CASSPGGANVLTF.

The V and J genes are TRBV20-1 and TRBJ2-1; D unresolved. Trimming left V 5 bases short and J 4 bases short, with 15 bases between. The CDR3 consists of 14 residues. Germline V gene lookup returns CDR1 DFQATT and CDR2 SNEGSKA (reference sequence). The DNA for the CDR3 is TGCAGTGCTTGGGAAACAGCTACTTACAATGAGCAGTTCTTC. Residues: CSAWETATYNEQFF.

The chain has TRBV5-8 and TRBJ2-5; a weak D match, TRBD1 (6 bases). V was clipped by 4 bases and J by 5 bases, with 18 bases between them. The germline gives CDR1 SGHTS, CDR2 YDEGEE. CDR3 length: 15 amino acids. CDR3 nucleotide sequence: TGTGCCAGCAGCACCGACTCTGGACAGTCGGAGACCCAGTACTTC. It encodes CASSTDSGQSETQYF.

The chain is built from TRBV20-1 and TRBJ1-2; 8 nucleotides line up with TRBD1. This CDR3 is built from 12 residues. Germline CDR1 is DFQATT and CDR2 is SNEGSKA (reference sequence). Trimming at V came to 3 bases and at J to 7 bases, leaving 4 bases not matched to a gene. The CDR3, as DNA: TGCAGTGCTAGTCAGGGGGCAAGTGGCTACACCTTC. Amino acids: CSASQGASGYTF.

This clonotype was detected many times. The gene calls are TRBV4-1 and TRBJ1-5; possibly TRBD1 for D (5 bases). Germline assignment: CDR1 MGHRA and CDR2 YSYEKL. Trimming stripped 4 bases from V and 0 bases from J, with 10 bases between. This CDR3 comprises 15 residues. CDR3 in amino acids: CASSPGFYSNQPQHF. In nucleotides, the CDR3 is TGCGCCAGCAGCCCAGGGTTTTATAGCAATCAGCCCCAGCATTTT.

The rearrangement joins TRBV4-1 to TRBJ1-6; D not certain. Trimming cost V 0 bases and J 9 bases, with 6 bases left between them. This CDR3 has 13 amino acids. CDR1 and CDR2 from the germline V gene are MGHRA and YSYEKL. The CDR3 nucleotides are TGCGCCAGCAGCCAAGATCGGGTTTCACCCCTCCACTTT. It encodes CASSQDRVSPLHF.

This clonotype was picked up many times. This chain links TRBV5-1 with TRBJ2-4; TRBD1 aligns across 7 bases. CDR3 length equals 15 residues. The germline V gene has CDR1 SGHRS and CDR2 YFSETQ. V shed 1 base and J 6 bases; nucleotides not matched to a gene: 7. The CDR3 DNA sequence: TGCGCCAGCAGCTTGCGACAGGGACAAGGAAACATTCAGTACTTC. Protein sequence: CASSLRQGQGNIQYF.

This clonotype occurred many times. The chain recombines TRBV11-2 with TRBJ2-4; D gene ambiguous. Trimming removed 2 bases from V and 0 bases from J, with 5 bases in between. This CDR3 is 14 amino acids long. Germline lookup yields CDR1 SGHAT and CDR2 FQNNGV. The CDR3 DNA follows: TGTGCCAGCAGCTTACAGAGAGCCAAAAACATTCAGTACTTC. Translating gives CASSLQRAKNIQYF.